Presented here are 27 T cell receptor beta chains from one specimen sequenced in a study of breast tumors, draining lymph nodes, adjacent tissues. TCRdb reprocessed the multiplex PCR reads with MiXCR, giving one entry per CDR3 protein. The sample includes 30,000 to 40,000 distinct CDR3 sequences, 36% seen only once; the top ten take roughly a tenth. Sequenced: breast tumor tissue. All receptors come from a female donor with breast cancer. Some clones in this sample may be carry-over from other donors' samples.

The V and J genes are TRBV24-1 and TRBJ2-5, with TRBD1 as a possible D gene (6 bases). Trimming took off 1 base at V and 4 bases at J, with 12 bases between the two ends. Looked up from germline, CDR1 is KGHDR and CDR2 is SFDVKD. The CDR3 is 15 residues long. CDR3 loop: CATSDFTGKGETQYF. Here the CDR3 DNA reads TGTGCCACCAGTGATTTTACAGGGAAGGGAGAGACCCAGTACTTC.

This clonotype occurred many times. The chain couples TRBV7-6 to TRBJ2-4; D is uncertain. The V end lost 1 base, the J end lost 1 base, and 11 bases lay between the germline ends. The V gene's germline CDR1 is SGHVS and CDR2 FNYEAQ. The CDR3 runs 16 residues. The DNA of the CDR3 is TGTGCCAGCAGCTTAGGGGTAGGGCTGGCCAAAAACATTCAGTACTTC. Protein product: CASSLGVGLAKNIQYF.

With respect to this clonotype: Just one base apart from a much larger clone, this may be a read error. The chain recombines TRBV6-2 or TRBV6-3 with TRBJ1-2, with D uncertain. Per germline, CDR1 MNHEY and CDR2 SVGEGT. V was shortened by 5 bases and J by 8 bases, with 12 bases between the two germline ends. CDR3 size: 12 residues. CDR3 DNA: TGTGCCAGCAGTCTCGGACCTGGCGGCTACACCTTC. Translating gives CASSLGPGGYTF.

This clonotype showed up many times. The chain has TRBV5-4 and TRBJ2-2, with 11 bases aligning to TRBD2. The J segment lost 5 bases and the V segment lost 4 bases, leaving 4 bases of the junction unmatched. The length of the CDR3 is 15 residues. Germline CDR1 is SGHNT and CDR2 is YYREEE (reference sequence). The CDR3 nucleotides are TGTGCCAGCAGCAGTACTAGCGGGAGAACCGGGGAGCTGTTTTTT. It codes for CASSSTSGRTGELFF.

The rearrangement uses TRBV29-1 and TRBJ2-2, with D uncertain. The CDR3 is 17 amino acids. Germline loops: CDR1 SQVTM, CDR2 ANQGSEA. Trimming shortened V by 1 base and J by 2 bases, and 17 bases separated the two germline ends. This CDR3 reads CSVEVYGQALNTGELFF. CDR3 sequence (DNA): TGCAGCGTTGAAGTTTATGGGCAGGCCCTTAACACCGGGGAGCTGTTTTTT.

This clonotype was found a few times. The V and J genes are TRBV19 and TRBJ2-3, with 10 bases aligning to TRBD2. The CDR3 contains 16 residues. Losses at the gene ends were 6 bases for V and 2 bases for J; bases not matched to a gene: 8. CDR1 is LNHDA and CDR2 is SQIVND in the germline V gene (reference sequence). CDR3 sequence: CASSLQLAGHTDTQYF. The CDR3 bases are TGTGCCAGTAGCCTCCAACTAGCGGGGCACACAGATACGCAGTATTTT. Together with reference TRBV19 and TRBJ2-3, the CDR3 gives the full variable domain: DGGITQSPKYLFRKEGQNVTLSCEQNLNHDAMYWYRQDPGQGLRLIYYSQIVNDFQKGDIAEGYSVSREKKESFPLTVTSAQKNPTAFYLCASSLQLAGHTDTQYFGPGTRLTVL.

At least ten counts were recorded for this clonotype. The rearrangement uses TRBV5-6 and TRBJ2-5, with 8 nucleotides matching TRBD2. This CDR3 region has 16 residues. The V segment lost 5 bases and the J segment 2 bases; nucleotides outside the gene matches: 11. Germline CDR1 SGHDT, CDR2 YYEEEE. The CDR3 loop is CASSIMLTGGQETQYF. The CDR3 DNA is TGTGCCAGCAGTATTATGTTAACGGGAGGGCAAGAGACCCAGTACTTC.

This clonotype was counted at least ten times. V is TRBV20-1 and J is TRBJ2-5; 7 nucleotides align to TRBD2. This CDR3 region has 12 residues. Germline trimming cut 5 bases from V and 1 base from J; bases unmatched to any gene: 1. The V gene's germline CDR1 is DFQATT and CDR2 SNEGSKA (reference sequence). CDR3 coding DNA: TGCAGTGCTGGGACTACCCAAGAGACCCAGTACTTC. Its protein is CSAGTTQETQYF.

This clonotype has at least ten counts. This rearrangement joins TRBV15 to TRBJ2-3; 7 nucleotides align to TRBD1. Germline V lookup: CDR1 LNHNV, CDR2 YYDKDF (reference sequence). This CDR3 has 18 amino acids. V shed 8 bases, J shed 1 base, and the junction held 18 bases outside the gene matches. The CDR3 spells CATVGRDSQGVRTDTQYF. CDR3 in DNA: TGTGCCACCGTCGGCCGGGACAGCCAAGGGGTCCGCACAGATACGCAGTATTTT. Using reference TRBV15 and TRBJ2-3 for the parts outside the CDR3, the full variable domain is DAMVIQNPRYQVTQFGKPVTLSCSQTLNHNVMYWYQQKSSQAPKLLFHYYDKDFNNEADTPDNFQSRRPNTSFCFLDIRSPGLGDTAMYLCATVGRDSQGVRTDTQYFGPGTRLTVL.

This clonotype was observed at least ten times. CDR3 sequence reads: CASSRGGRSTDTQYF. CDR3 in DNA: TGTGCCAGCAGCCGGGGCGGGAGGTCCACAGATACGCAGTATTTT. The chain recombines TRBV7-9 with TRBJ2-3; 8 bases fit TRBD2. The V gene's germline CDR1 is SEHNR and CDR2 FQNEAQ (reference sequence). V gave up 5 bases and J gave up 2 bases; unmatched junction bases: 6. This CDR3 spans 15 amino acids.

With regard to this clonotype: The junction does not match germline at one end; this may be a read error. This chain uses TRBV12-3 or TRBV12-4 with TRBJ2-2, with D perhaps matching TRBD1 or TRBD2 (5 bases each). This CDR3 comprises 14 residues. CDR3 region: CASGPGRETRELFF. DNA for the CDR3: TGTGCCAGCGGTCCGGGAAGGGAGACCAGGGAGCTGTTCTTT.

At least ten counts were recorded for this clonotype. J is TRBJ2-2 and V is TRBV11-3; TRBD1 is a possible D gene (7 bases). This CDR3 has 15 amino acids. V lost 0 bases, J lost 5 bases, and 10 bases lay in between. Germline CDR1 SGHNT, CDR2 YENEEA. The CDR3 here is CASSLDQGGTGELFF. Here the CDR3 DNA reads TGTGCCAGCAGCTTAGATCAGGGGGGAACCGGGGAGCTGTTTTTT.

This clonotype was counted many times. The V and J genes are TRBV5-1 and TRBJ2-3; the match to TRBD2 covers 16 bases. CDR3 length equals 17 residues. J was trimmed by 1 base and V by 4 bases; bases with no gene match: 3. Germline values: CDR1 SGHRS, CDR2 YFSETQ. CDR3 in DNA: TGCGCCAGCAGCCCGGGACTAGCGGGAGGGGGCACAGATACGCAGTATTTT. Its protein is CASSPGLAGGGTDTQYF. The whole variable domain, remainder taken from reference TRBV5-1 and TRBJ2-3, is KAGVTQTPRYLIKTRGQQVTLSCSPISGHRSVSWYQQTPGQGLQFLFEYFSETQRNKGNFPGRFSGRQFSNSRSEMNVSTLELGDSALYLCASSPGLAGGGTDTQYFGPGTRLTVL.

The V and J genes are TRBV7-8 and TRBJ1-2, with TRBD1 identical over 10 bases. The junction had 4 bases not matched to a gene; V was cut back by 5 bases and J by 4 bases. The CDR3 covers 14 residues. The germline gives CDR1 SGHVS, CDR2 FQNEAQ. The CDR3, as DNA: TGTGCCAGCAGCAAGAGGACAGGGGGCTATGGCTACACCTTC. Its protein product is CASSKRTGGYGYTF.

This clonotype was seen repeatedly, ten times or more. The CDR3 DNA reads as TGCGCCAGCAGCCGGGACACCTACGAGCAGTACTTC. Translated, it gives CASSRDTYEQYF. The rearrangement links TRBV5-1 to TRBJ2-7; D is perhaps TRBD1 (6 bases). CDR1 is SGHRS and CDR2 is YFSETQ in the germline V gene. This CDR3 region has 12 residues. Deletions cut 4 bases from V and 2 bases from J, with 7 bases between.

This clonotype was recorded at least ten times. The gene calls are TRBV27 and TRBJ1-2; possible D gene TRBD1, 6 bases. The germline V gene encodes CDR1 MNHEY and CDR2 SMNVEV (reference sequence). The CDR3 spans 15 residues. With 5 bases removed from V and 4 bases from J, the gap between germline ends came to 17 bases. The CDR3 is CASSPLGASSYGYTF. The DNA for the CDR3 is TGTGCCAGCAGTCCCCTGGGGGCCTCCAGCTATGGCTACACCTTC.

The CDR3 loop reads CASSRSGSNTGELFF. The DNA for the CDR3 is TGTGCCAGCAGTCGGTCGGGTTCTAACACCGGGGAGCTGTTTTTT. The chain has TRBV6-1 and TRBJ2-2; D gene unclear. The V gene's germline CDR1 is MNHNS and CDR2 SASEGT. With 5 bases removed from V and 2 bases from J, the gap between germline ends came to 12 bases. This CDR3 region has 15 residues.

This clonotype has ten or more counts. The rearrangement uses TRBV5-6 and TRBJ2-3; D possibly corresponds to TRBD2 (5 bases). Germline CDR1 SGHDT, CDR2 YYEEEE. V dropped 6 bases and J dropped 6 bases, with 11 bases sitting between them. CDR3 size: 12 residues. CDR3 coding DNA: TGTGCCAGCAACGCCTGGAGGGATACGCAGTATTTT. This codes for CASNAWRDTQYF.

This clonotype showed up just a few times. This sequence joins TRBV30 and TRBJ2-1; 10 nucleotides line up with TRBD1. There are 12 residues in the CDR3. With 5 bases clipped from V and 5 bases from J, the junction kept 0 bases outside the gene matches. The germline V gene has CDR1 GTSNPN and CDR2 SVGIG (reference sequence). This CDR3 is CAWGTGDNEQFF. The DNA for the CDR3 is TGTGCCTGGGGGACAGGGGACAATGAGCAGTTCTTC.

The chain carries TRBV7-9 and TRBJ1-6; D uncertain. The V and J ends lost 5 bases and 6 bases respectively, with 11 bases between them. From germline, CDR1 is SEHNR and CDR2 FQNEAQ (reference sequence). The CDR3 is 14 residues long. For the CDR3, the DNA is TGTGCCAGCAGCCTTGACATCCCTAATTCACCCCTCCACTTT. The encoded protein is CASSLDIPNSPLHF.

The genes are TRBV18 and TRBJ2-7; 10 nucleotides line up with TRBD1. Trimming cost V 3 bases and J 2 bases; bases outside gene matches: 1. CDR3 length equals 14 residues. Germline CDR1 KGHSH, CDR2 LQKENI. In DNA, the CDR3 is TGTGCCAGCTCACCGGGACAGGGGACCTACGAGCAGTACTTC. Translated, it gives CASSPGQGTYEQYF.

This clonotype appeared many times. This chain links TRBV28 with TRBJ1-2, with D unclear. Trimming left V 6 bases short and J 8 bases short, with 7 bases between. CDR1 MDHEN and CDR2 SYDVKM come from the germline V gene. The CDR3 contains 10 residues. CDR3 in DNA: TGTGCCAGCAGCAGAGACGGCTACACCTTC. Translation: CASSRDGYTF.

This clonotype was detected many times. The J gene is TRBJ2-7, the V gene TRBV6-1, with D uncertain. The CDR3 runs 13 residues. Trimming stripped 6 bases from V and 6 bases from J, with 15 bases between. Per the germline V gene, CDR1 is MNHNS and CDR2 is SASEGT. The chain's CDR3 is CASSDSRIAEQYF. The CDR3 DNA reads as TGTGCCAGCAGCGACTCACGGATTGCCGAGCAGTACTTC.

The chain links TRBV30 to TRBJ1-5, with 7 bases that match TRBD1. This CDR3 has 13 amino acids. Germline CDR1 is GTSNPN and CDR2 is SVGIG (reference sequence). V lost 2 bases to trimming and J lost 7 bases; unmatched junction nucleotides: 5. This chain's CDR3 is CAWSNQGDQPQHF. The CDR3 DNA follows: TGTGCCTGGAGTAATCAGGGGGACCAGCCCCAGCATTTT.

In the case of this clonotype: A much larger clone sits a single nucleotide away, making a read error possible. The rearrangement joins TRBV4-1 to TRBJ2-7, with D perhaps being TRBD1 or TRBD2 (6 bases each). There are 19 residues in the CDR3. Trimming took 0 bases from V and 2 from J, leaving 23 bases between them. Germline CDR1 is MGHRA and CDR2 is YSYEKL. Here the CDR3 DNA reads TGCGCCAGCAGCCAAGATTCGCCAGGGGTCCCGGGGGTCACCTACGAGCAGTACTTC. Translated, it gives CASSQDSPGVPGVTYEQYF.

This clonotype was counted at least ten times. The CDR3 DNA is TGCAGTGCTGCACCCGGGACAGGGGGTGAGCAGTTCTTC. Protein product: CSAAPGTGGEQFF. The chain employs TRBV20-1 and TRBJ2-1; TRBD1 aligns across 11 bases. Losses at the gene ends were 5 bases for V and 9 bases for J; bases not matched to a gene: 6. The CDR3 is 13 amino acids. The germline V gene has CDR1 DFQATT and CDR2 SNEGSKA (reference sequence).

This clonotype was found many times. The chain couples TRBV7-2 to TRBJ1-2; D gene uncertain. CDR1 is SGHTA and CDR2 is FQGNSA in the germline V gene. V was trimmed by 1 base and J by 0 bases, leaving 6 bases between them. This CDR3 comprises 14 residues. CDR3 DNA sequence: TGTGCCAGCAGCTTAGATTCAGCTAACTATGGCTACACCTTC. It codes for CASSLDSANYGYTF.